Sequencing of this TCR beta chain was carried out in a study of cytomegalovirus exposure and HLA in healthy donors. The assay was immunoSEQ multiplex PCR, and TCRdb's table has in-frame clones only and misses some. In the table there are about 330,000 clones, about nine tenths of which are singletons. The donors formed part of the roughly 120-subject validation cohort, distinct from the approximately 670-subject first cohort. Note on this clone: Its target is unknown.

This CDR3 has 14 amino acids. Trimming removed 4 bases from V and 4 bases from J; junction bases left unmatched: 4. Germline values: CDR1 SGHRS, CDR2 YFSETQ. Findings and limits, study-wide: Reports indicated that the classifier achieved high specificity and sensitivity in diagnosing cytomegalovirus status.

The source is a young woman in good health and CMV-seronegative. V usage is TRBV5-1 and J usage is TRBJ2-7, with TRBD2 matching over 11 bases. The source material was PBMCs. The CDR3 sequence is CASSPTSGDYEQYF. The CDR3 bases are TGCGCCAGCAGCCCGACTAGCGGGGATTACGAGCAGTACTTC.